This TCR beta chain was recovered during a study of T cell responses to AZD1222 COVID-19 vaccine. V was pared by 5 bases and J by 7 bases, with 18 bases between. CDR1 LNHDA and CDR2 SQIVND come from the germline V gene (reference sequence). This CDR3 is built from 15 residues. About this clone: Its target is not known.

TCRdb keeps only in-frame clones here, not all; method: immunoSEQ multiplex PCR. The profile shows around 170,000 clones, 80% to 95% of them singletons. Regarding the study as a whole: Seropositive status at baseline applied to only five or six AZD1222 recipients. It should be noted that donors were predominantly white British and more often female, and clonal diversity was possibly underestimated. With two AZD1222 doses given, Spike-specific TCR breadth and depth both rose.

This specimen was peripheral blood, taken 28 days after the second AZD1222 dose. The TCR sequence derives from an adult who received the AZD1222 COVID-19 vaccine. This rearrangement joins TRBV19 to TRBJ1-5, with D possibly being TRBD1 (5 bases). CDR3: CASSFQGGRAQPQHF. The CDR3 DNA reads TGTGCCAGTAGTTTCCAGGGAGGTAGGGCACAGCCCCAGCATTTT.